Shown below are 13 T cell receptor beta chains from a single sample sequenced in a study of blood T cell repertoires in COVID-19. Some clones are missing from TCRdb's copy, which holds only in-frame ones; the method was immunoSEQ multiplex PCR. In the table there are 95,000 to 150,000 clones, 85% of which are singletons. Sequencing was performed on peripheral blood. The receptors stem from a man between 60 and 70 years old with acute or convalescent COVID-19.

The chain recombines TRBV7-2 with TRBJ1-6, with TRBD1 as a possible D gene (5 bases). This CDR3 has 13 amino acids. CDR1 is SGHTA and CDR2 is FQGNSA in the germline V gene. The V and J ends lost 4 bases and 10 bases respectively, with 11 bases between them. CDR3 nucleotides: TGTGCCAGCAGCTCCTCATGGGGCTCACCCCTCCACTTT. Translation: CASSSSWGSPLHF.

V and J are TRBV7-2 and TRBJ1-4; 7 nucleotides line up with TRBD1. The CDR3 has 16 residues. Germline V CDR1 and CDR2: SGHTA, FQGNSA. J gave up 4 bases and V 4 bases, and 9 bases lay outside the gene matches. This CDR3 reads CASSSSWTGLNEKLFF. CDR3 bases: TGTGCCAGCAGCTCATCCTGGACAGGACTTAATGAAAAACTGTTTTTT.

The CDR3 loop is CASRASGLSYEQYF. The CDR3 region has the DNA TGTGCCAGCAGAGCTAGCGGGCTTTCCTACGAGCAGTACTTC. The chain joins TRBV3-1 (or the pseudogene TRBV3-2) to TRBJ2-7; 8 nucleotides line up with TRBD2. V lost 6 bases to trimming and J lost 1 base; unmatched junction nucleotides: 5. Per germline, CDR1 LGHDT and CDR2 YNNKEL (reference sequence). This CDR3 contains 14 residues.

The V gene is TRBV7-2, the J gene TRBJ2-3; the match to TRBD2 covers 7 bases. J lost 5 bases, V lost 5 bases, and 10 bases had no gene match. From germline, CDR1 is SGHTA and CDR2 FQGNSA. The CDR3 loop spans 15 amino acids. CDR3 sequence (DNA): TGTGCCAGCAGCCTGGGAGGGGCGGGAGAAGATACGCAGTATTTT. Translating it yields CASSLGGAGEDTQYF.

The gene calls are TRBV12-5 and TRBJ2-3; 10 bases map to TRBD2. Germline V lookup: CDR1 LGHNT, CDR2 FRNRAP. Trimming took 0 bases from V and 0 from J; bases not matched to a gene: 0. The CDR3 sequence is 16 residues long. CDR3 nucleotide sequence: TGTGCTAGTGGTTTGGTACTAGCGGGAAGCACAGATACGCAGTATTTT. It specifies CASGLVLAGSTDTQYF.

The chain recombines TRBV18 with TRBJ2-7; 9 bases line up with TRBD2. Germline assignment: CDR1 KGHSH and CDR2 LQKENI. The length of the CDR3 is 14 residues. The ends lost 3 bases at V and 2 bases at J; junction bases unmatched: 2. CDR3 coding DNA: TGTGCCAGCTCACCTTTAGCGGGGGCCTACGAGCAGTACTTC. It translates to CASSPLAGAYEQYF. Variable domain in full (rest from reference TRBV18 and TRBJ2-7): NAGVMQNPRHLVRRRGQEARLRCSPMKGHSHVYWYRQLPEEGLKFMVYLQKENIIDESGMPKERFSAEFPKEGPSILRIQQVVRGDSAAYFCASSPLAGAYEQYFGPGTRLTVT.

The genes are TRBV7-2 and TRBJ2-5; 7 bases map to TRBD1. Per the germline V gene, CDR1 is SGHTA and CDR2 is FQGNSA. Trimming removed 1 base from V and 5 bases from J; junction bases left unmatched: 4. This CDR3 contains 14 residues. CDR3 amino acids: CASSLVDREETQYF. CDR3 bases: TGTGCCAGCAGCTTAGTTGACAGGGAGGAGACCCAGTACTTC.

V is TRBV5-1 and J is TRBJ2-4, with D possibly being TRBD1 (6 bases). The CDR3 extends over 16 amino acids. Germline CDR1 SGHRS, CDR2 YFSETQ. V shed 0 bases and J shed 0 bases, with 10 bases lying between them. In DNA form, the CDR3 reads TGCGCCAGCAGCTTGGGACAGGAGACAGCCAAAAACATTCAGTACTTC. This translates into CASSLGQETAKNIQYF.

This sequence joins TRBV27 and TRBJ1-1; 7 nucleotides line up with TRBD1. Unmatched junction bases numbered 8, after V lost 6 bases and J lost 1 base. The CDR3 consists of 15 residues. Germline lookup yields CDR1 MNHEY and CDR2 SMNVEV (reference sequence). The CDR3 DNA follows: TGTGCCAGCAGCTGGGACAGATCCGAGAACACTGAAGCTTTCTTT. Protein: CASSWDRSENTEAFF.

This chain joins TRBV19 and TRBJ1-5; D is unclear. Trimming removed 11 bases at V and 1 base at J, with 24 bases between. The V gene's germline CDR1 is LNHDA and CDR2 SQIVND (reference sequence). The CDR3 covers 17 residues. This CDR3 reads CAAHSRGMGMSNQPQHF. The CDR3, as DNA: TGTGCCGCACATTCTCGGGGTATGGGGATGAGCAATCAGCCCCAGCATTTT.

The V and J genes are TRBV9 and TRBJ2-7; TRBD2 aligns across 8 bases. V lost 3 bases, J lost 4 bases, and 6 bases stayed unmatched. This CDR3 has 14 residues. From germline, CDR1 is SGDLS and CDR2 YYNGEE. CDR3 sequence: CASSGSGTAYEQYF. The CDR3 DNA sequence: TGTGCCAGCAGCGGTAGCGGGACCGCGTACGAGCAGTACTTC.

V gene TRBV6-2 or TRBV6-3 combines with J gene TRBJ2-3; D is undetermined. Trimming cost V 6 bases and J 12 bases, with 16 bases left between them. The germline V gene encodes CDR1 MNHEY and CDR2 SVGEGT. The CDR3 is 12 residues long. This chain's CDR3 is CASSESKRGQYF. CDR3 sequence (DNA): TGTGCCAGCAGCGAAAGCAAGCGAGGACAGTATTTT.

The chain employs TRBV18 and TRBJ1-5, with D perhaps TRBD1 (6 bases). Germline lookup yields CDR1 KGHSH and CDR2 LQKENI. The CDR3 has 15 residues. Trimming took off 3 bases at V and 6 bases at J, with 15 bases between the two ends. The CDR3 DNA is TGTGCCAGCTCACCGCAGGACAGCTCAAGTCAGCCCCAGCATTTT. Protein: CASSPQDSSSQPQHF.